What follows are 9 T cell receptor beta chains derived from one specimen sequenced in a study of T cell repertoires in cytomegalovirus infection. Their specific antigens are unknown. TCRdb re-derived calls from the reads in MiXCR, one entry per CDR3 protein. The sample shows some 99,000 distinct CDR3 sequences, around 28% of them seen only once. The input for sequencing was CD8+ T cells from cultured PBMCs, taken from culture after CMV antigen stimulation. These receptors were collected from a human donor in good health (CMV status not recorded). Some clones in this sample may be carry-over from other donors' samples.

J is TRBJ1-4 and V is TRBV4-1; a possible D gene is TRBD1 (5 bases). The germline gives CDR1 MGHRA, CDR2 YSYEKL. V lost 3 bases to trimming and J lost 4 bases, with 15 bases between them. The CDR3 spans 16 residues. This CDR3 reads CASSHAPMGVNEKLFF. The CDR3 DNA reads TGCGCCAGCAGCCATGCCCCCATGGGGGTTAATGAAAAACTGTTTTTT.

The sample holds a few counts of this clonotype. The rearrangement joins TRBV6-5 to TRBJ2-7; TRBD1 is a possible D gene (6 bases). The CDR3 length is 13 residues. The germline gives CDR1 MNHEY, CDR2 SVGAGI. V was trimmed by 6 bases and J by 4 bases, leaving 13 bases between them. CDR3 coding DNA: TGTGCCAGCAGCTCTCTAACAGGGTACGAGCAGTACTTC. Amino acid sequence: CASSSLTGYEQYF.

V is TRBV7-2 and J is TRBJ2-3; 8 bases agree with TRBD2. Unmatched junction bases numbered 13, after V lost 6 bases and J lost 14 bases. The CDR3 extends over 13 amino acids. From germline, CDR1 is SGHTA and CDR2 FQGNSA. CDR3 sequence reads: CASSYNSGAQLYF. In DNA, the CDR3 is TGTGCCAGCAGTTATAATAGCGGGGCTCAACTGTATTTT. The variable domain in full, with the rest retrieved from reference TRBV7-2 and TRBJ2-3, is GAGVSQSPSNKVTEKGKDVELRCDPISGHTALYWYRQSLGQGLEFLIYFQGNSAPDKSGLPSDRFSAERTGGSVSTLTIQRTQQEDSAVYLCASSYNSGAQLYFGPGTRLTVL.

This clonotype was seen ten or more times. The chain links TRBV4-1 to TRBJ2-3; TRBD2 matches 14 bases. Germline assignment: CDR1 MGHRA and CDR2 YSYEKL. The V gene end was trimmed by 2 bases and the J gene end by 7 bases; junction bases not matched to a gene: 5. This CDR3 region has 16 residues. CDR3 DNA sequence: TGCGCCAGCAGCCAATTGACTAGCGGGGGGGGGAATACGCAGTATTTT. Translation gives CASSQLTSGGGNTQYF.

There are many counts of this clonotype. CDR3 sequence reads: CASSLGPSSYNEQFF. The CDR3 nucleotides are TGTGCCAGCAGCTTAGGACCTAGCTCCTACAATGAGCAGTTCTTC. The V and J genes are TRBV11-2 and TRBJ2-1; no firm D call. Germline-derived CDR1 and CDR2 are SGHAT and FQNNGV. The CDR3 sequence is 15 residues long. Between the trimmed V and J ends, which lost 1 base and 0 bases, there was a span of 7 bases.

This clonotype showed up just a few times. The V gene is TRBV4-1, the J gene TRBJ2-1, with D maybe TRBD2 (5 bases). Germline V gene data show CDR1 as MGHRA and CDR2 as YSYEKL. The CDR3 loop spans 17 amino acids. V was clipped by 3 bases and J by 0 bases, with 15 bases between them. CDR3 region: CASSHYSAFSSYNEQFF. The CDR3 region has the DNA TGCGCCAGCAGCCACTATAGCGCCTTTAGCTCCTACAATGAGCAGTTCTTC.

This clonotype was recorded a few times. The rearrangement links TRBV9 to TRBJ2-1; no firm D call. CDR1 is SGDLS, CDR2 YYNGEE, per germline. The ends were cut back, 0 bases at V and 7 bases at J, with 5 bases in the middle. The CDR3 has 12 residues. The CDR3 protein is CASSVVTNEQFF. CDR3 sequence (DNA): TGTGCCAGCAGCGTAGTGACGAATGAGCAGTTCTTC.

The V and J genes are TRBV12-3 or TRBV12-4 and TRBJ1-1; D remains ambiguous. The V end lost 5 bases, the J end lost 0 bases, and 10 bases lay between the germline ends. CDR3 length: 14 amino acids. The CDR3 here is CASSPSKMNTEAFF. Here the CDR3 DNA reads TGTGCCAGCAGTCCTTCCAAAATGAACACTGAAGCTTTCTTT.

V usage is TRBV20-1 and J usage is TRBJ2-7; 13 positions agree with TRBD2. The CDR3 sequence is 17 residues long. V dropped 1 base and J dropped 1; count of bases not matched to a gene: 7. CDR1 DFQATT and CDR2 SNEGSKA come from the germline V gene (reference sequence). The CDR3 bases are TGCAGTGCTAGAGTTGGGACTAGCGGGGTTCTTTCCTACGAGCAGTACTTC. This gives the protein CSARVGTSGVLSYEQYF.